Given below is one TCR beta chain in context. Its antigen is currently unknown. V shed 0 bases and J shed 1 base, with 16 bases lying between them. Germline lookup yields CDR1 SGHRS and CDR2 YFSETQ. This CDR3 comprises 17 residues. Clones were sequenced by immunoSEQ multiplex PCR, and TCRdb holds only the in-frame ones, with some missing. Among some 53,000 clones listed, roughly 86% were seen once. Time point given: cycle 4 day 1 (C4D1), after 5 to 7 weeks of nivolumab. With no exception, relapse followed autologous stem cell transplantation in all patients, and brentuximab vedotin exposure varied. The sample belongs to a study of PD-1 blockade in classical Hodgkin lymphoma. Findings and limits, study-wide: Partial responders and progressors had significantly lower baseline TCR diversity.

The TCR originated in a human donor with classical Hodgkin lymphoma. The J gene is TRBJ1-2, the V gene TRBV5-1; D uncertain. The sequenced sample was peripheral blood mononuclear cells (PBMCs), obtained before the fourth cycle of nivolumab. The CDR3 nucleotides read TGCGCCAGCAGCTTGGATGGTCGGGGTGCGTTTAACTATGGCTACACCTTC. Protein sequence: CASSLDGRGAFNYGYTF.